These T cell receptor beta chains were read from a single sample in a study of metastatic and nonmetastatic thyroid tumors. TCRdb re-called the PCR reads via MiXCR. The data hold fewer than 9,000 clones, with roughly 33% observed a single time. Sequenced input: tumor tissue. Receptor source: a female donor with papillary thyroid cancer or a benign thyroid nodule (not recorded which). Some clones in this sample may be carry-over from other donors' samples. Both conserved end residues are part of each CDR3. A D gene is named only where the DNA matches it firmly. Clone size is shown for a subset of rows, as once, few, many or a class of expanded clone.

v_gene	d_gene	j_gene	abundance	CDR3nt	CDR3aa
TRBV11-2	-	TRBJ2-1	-	TGTGCCAGCAGCTTAGGCATTCGAGGCCTCGAAAACTACAATGAGCAGTTCTTC	CASSLGIRGLENYNEQFF
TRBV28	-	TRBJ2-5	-	TGTGCCAGCCCACCCCCTGGGGCGAGGTTCTCCCAAGAGACCCAGTACTTC	CASPPPGARFSQETQYF
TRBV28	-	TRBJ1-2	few	TGTGCCAGCAGTTTAACCCCCGGGCAGGATCTTAACTATGGCTACACCTTC	CASSLTPGQDLNYGYTF
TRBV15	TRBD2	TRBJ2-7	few	TGTGCCACCAGCAGAGGGGTGGGACTAGCGGGAGACGAGCAGTACTTC	CATSRGVGLAGDEQYF
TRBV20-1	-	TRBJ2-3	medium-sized	TGCAGTGCTAGAGATACGGCGGACCCCACAGATACGCAGTATTTT	CSARDTADPTDTQYF
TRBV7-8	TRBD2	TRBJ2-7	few	TGTGCCAGCAGCTTGTGGCTCCTAGCGGGAGTAGAGCAGTACTTC	CASSLWLLAGVEQYF
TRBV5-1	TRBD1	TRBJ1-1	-	TGCGCCAGCAGCTCACAGGGGAACACTGAGGCTTTCTTT	CASSSQGNTEAFF
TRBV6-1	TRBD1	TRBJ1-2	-	TGTGCCAGCAGTGCTAGAGGGACAGGCGGTAGCTATGGCTACACCTTC	CASSARGTGGSYGYTF
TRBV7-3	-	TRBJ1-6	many	TGTGCCAGCAGCCGTGGGGAACCTAATTCACCCCTCCACTTT	CASSRGEPNSPLHF
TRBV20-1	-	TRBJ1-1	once	TGCAGTGCTAGAGATCAGCGCATAGGAGGTACTGAAGCTTTCTTT	CSARDQRIGGTEAFF
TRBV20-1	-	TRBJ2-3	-	TGCAGTGCTAGCTCAGCCGAGACCTTCACAGATACGCAGTATTTT	CSASSAETFTDTQYF
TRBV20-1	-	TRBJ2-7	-	TGCAGTGCTAGAGATAGACTAGAGTACGAGCAGTACTTC	CSARDRLEYEQYF
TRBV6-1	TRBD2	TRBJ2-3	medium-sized	TGTGCCAGCACCAGCGGGAAGATAGATACGCAGTATTTT	CASTSGKIDTQYF
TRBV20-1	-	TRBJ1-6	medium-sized	TGCAGTGTCCGGGACACCTTACTTCGGGATTCACCCCTCCACTTT	CSVRDTLLRDSPLHF
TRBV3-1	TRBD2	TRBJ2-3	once	TGTGCCAGCAGCCTCAAGTCGACTAGCGGGGGAAGGGATACGCAGTATTTT	CASSLKSTSGGRDTQYF
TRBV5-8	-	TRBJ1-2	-	TGTGCCAGCAGCTTGGGTTCTGCGGCGTCTTATTGCTACACCTTC	CASSLGSAASYCYTF
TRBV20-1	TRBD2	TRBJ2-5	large	TGCAGTGCTAGAGATTTAGCGGGGGGCCAAGAGACCCAGTACTTC	CSARDLAGGQETQYF
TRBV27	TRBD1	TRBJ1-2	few	TGTGCCAGCAGTTTATTCCCTCAACAGGGGGCTAACTATGGCTACACCTTC	CASSLFPQQGANYGYTF
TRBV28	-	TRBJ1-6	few	TGTGCCAGCAGGGTCGGGGATTCACCCCTCCACTTT	CASRVGDSPLHF
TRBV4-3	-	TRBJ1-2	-	TGCGCCAGGAGCCAAGGGTGCTTTGACCTAGGGATGGGTTATGGCTACACCTTC	CARSQGCFDLGMGYGYTF
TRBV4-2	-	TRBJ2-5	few	TGTGCCAGCAGCCAAGAGGCCTCTAGCTATGCCCAGTACTTC	CASSQEASSYAQYF
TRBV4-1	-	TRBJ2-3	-	TGCGCCAGCAGCCAAGATCAATCTCGCGCCTATACGCAGTATTTT	CASSQDQSRAYTQYF
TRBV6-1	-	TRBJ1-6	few	TGTGCCAGCAGACTGGAGACAGCCTCCTATAATTCACCCCTCCACTTT	CASRLETASYNSPLHF
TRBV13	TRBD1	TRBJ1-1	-	TGTGCCAGCAGCTCAAAAGTGACAGGGGCTGAAGCTTTCTTT	CASSSKVTGAEAFF
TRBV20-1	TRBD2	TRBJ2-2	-	TGCAGTGCTAGCGGGAGGGCCGTTAGAACCGGGGAGCTGTTTTTT	CSASGRAVRTGELFF
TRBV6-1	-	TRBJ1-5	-	TGTGCCAGCACCATTTGGGAGCAGACCAACAATCAGCCCCAGCATTTT	CASTIWEQTNNQPQHF
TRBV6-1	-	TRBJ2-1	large	TGTGCCAGCAGTGAAATTTTGTGGAATGAGCAGTTCTTC	CASSEILWNEQFF
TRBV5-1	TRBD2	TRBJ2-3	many	TGCGCCAGTACATCCGGACTAGGTTCAGATACGCAGTATTTT	CASTSGLGSDTQYF
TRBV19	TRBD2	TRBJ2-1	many	TGTGCCAGTAGCTCCGGGACTACTCATTGCTACAATGAGCAGTTCTTC	CASSSGTTHCYNEQFF
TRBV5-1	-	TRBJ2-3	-	TGCGCCCGCAGCCTTTTGGGACAAATTACAGATACGCAGTATTTT	CARSLLGQITDTQYF
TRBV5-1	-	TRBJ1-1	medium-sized	TGCGCCAGCAGCCAGGACAAGACTGAAGCTTTCTTT	CASSQDKTEAFF
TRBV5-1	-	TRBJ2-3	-	TGCGCCAGCAGCCCGACTAGGGCTACCAATACGCAGTATTTT	CASSPTRATNTQYF
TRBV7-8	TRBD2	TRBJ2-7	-	TGTGCCAGCAGCTCAACGACTAGCGGGACTTCCTACGAGCAGTACTTC	CASSSTTSGTSYEQYF
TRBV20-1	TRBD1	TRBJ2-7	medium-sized	TGCAGTTTAGGGGGCAAAAACGAGCAGTACTTC	CSLGGKNEQYF
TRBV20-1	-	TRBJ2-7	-	TGCATTGGTAGTCCCCCAGGAAGGGGCTACGAGCAGTACTTC	CIGSPPGRGYEQYF
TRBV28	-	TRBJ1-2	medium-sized	TGTGCCAGCGGACGACAGGATGGCTACACCTTC	CASGRQDGYTF
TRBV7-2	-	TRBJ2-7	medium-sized	TGTGCCAGCAGCCGACCGTCCTCTTCCTCCGAGCAGTACTTC	CASSRPSSSSEQYF
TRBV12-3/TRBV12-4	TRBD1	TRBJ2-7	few	TGTGCCAGCAGAGAACAGGGGGCCCCCTACGAGCAGTACTTC	CASREQGAPYEQYF
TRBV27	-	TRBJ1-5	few	TGTGCCAGCAGGGTGGACGGATATCAGCCCCAGCATTTT	CASRVDGYQPQHF
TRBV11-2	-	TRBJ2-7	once	TGTGCCAGCAGCAGCGGACAGATCTCCTACGAGCAGTACTTC	CASSSGQISYEQYF
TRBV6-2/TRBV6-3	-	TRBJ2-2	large	TGTGCCAGCAGCCCTATGGGCGGGGAGCTGTTTTTT	CASSPMGGELFF
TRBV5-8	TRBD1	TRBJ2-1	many	TGTGCCAGCAGCACCGAGGGGGCCTCCTACAATGAGCAGTTCTTC	CASSTEGASYNEQFF
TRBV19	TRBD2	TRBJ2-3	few	TGTGCCAGTAAGAGCGGGAGTACAAGCACAGATACGCAGTGTTTT	CASKSGSTSTDTQCF
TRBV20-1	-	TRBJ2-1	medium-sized	TGCAGTGCTAGATTACCCGGTATTTACAATGAGCAGTTCTTC	CSARLPGIYNEQFF
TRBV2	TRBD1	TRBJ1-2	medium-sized	TGTGCCAGCAGCGGAGGAGGCCCAGGGGGGTATGGCTACACCTTC	CASSGGGPGGYGYTF
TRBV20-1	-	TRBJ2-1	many	TGCAGTGCTAGAGGGGATTGGGACAATGAGCAGTTCTTC	CSARGDWDNEQFF
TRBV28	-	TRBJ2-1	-	TGTGCCAGCAGTTTACTTCGGGACTACAATGAGCAGTTCTTC	CASSLLRDYNEQFF
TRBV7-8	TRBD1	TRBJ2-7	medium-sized	TGTGCCAGCAGCTCTCCTCAACCGGGACAGGGCTTTTACGAGCAGTACTTC	CASSSPQPGQGFYEQYF
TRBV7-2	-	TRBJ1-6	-	TGTGCCAGCAGCTGGGGTGGGGGACCCCTCCACTTT	CASSWGGGPLHF
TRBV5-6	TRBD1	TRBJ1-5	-	TGTGCCAGCAGCCAGGGACAGACCGGAGCCCAGCATTTT	CASSQGQTGAQHF
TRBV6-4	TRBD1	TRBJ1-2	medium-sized	TGTGCCAGCGGGGGACAGGGCGGTGGCTACACCTTC	CASGGQGGGYTF
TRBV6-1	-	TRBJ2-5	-	TGTGCCAGCAGCCACGTACCCCGCGGGACACATCAAGAGACCCAGTACTTC	CASSHVPRGTHQETQYF
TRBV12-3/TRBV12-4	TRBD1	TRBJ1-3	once	TGTGCCAGCAGTTTGCGGGGAGGGACAGGAGGAACCTCTGGAAACACCATATATTTT	CASSLRGGTGGTSGNTIYF
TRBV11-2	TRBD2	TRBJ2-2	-	TGTGCCAGCAGCTCCGAGGGACTAGGCGGGACCGGGGAGCTGTTTTTT	CASSSEGLGGTGELFF
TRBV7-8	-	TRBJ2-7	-	TGTGCCAGCAGCTTCAGCGGACGGGTTACCTACGAGCAGTACTTC	CASSFSGRVTYEQYF
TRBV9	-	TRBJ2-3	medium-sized	TGTGCCAGCAGCGTAGGGGGCAGGTCCCGGGGAGATACGCAGTATTTT	CASSVGGRSRGDTQYF